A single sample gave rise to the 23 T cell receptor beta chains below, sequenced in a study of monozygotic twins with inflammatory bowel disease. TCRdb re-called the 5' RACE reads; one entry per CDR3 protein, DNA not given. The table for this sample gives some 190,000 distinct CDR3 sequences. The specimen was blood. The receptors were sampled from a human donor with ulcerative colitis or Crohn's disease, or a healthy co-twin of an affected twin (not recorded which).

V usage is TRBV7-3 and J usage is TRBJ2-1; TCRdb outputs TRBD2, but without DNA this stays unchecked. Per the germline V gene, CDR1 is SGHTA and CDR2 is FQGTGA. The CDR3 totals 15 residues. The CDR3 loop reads CANSLGLAGVNEQFF.

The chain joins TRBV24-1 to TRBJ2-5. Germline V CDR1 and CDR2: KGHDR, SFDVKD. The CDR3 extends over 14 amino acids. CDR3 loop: CATSEDSSSGTQYF.

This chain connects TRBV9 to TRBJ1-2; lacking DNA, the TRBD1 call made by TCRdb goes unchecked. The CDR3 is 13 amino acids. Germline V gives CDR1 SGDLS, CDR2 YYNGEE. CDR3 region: CASSVGGREGYTF.

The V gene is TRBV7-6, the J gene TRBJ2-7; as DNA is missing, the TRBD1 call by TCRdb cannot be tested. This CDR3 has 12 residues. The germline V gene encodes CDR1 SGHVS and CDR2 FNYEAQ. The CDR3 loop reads CASSLVPGGQYF.

CDR3 region: CASSSGTGSTGELFF. V and J are TRBV6-4 and TRBJ2-2; the TCRdb D gene call, TRBD1, has no DNA to confirm it. Germline-derived CDR1 and CDR2 are MRHNA and SNTAGT. The CDR3 covers 15 residues.

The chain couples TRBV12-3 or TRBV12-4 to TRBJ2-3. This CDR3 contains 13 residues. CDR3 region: CASSLSHRDTQYF.

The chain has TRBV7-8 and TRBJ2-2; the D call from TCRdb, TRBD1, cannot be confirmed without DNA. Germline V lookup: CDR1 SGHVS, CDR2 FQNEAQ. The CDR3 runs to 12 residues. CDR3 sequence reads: CASSSDLPGLFF.

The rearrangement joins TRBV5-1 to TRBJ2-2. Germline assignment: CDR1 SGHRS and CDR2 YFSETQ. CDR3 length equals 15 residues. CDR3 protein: CASSRRGDLTGELFF.

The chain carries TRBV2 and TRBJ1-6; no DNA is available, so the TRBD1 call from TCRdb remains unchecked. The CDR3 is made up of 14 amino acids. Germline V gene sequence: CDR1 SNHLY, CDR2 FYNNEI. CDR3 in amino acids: CASSVTGDGSPLHF.

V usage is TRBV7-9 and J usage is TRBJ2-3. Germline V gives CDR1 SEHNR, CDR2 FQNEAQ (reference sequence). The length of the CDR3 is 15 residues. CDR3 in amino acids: CASSLSGVSTDTQYF.

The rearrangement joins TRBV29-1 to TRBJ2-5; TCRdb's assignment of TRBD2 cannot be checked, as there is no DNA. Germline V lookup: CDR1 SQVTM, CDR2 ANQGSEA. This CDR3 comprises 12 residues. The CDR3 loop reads CSVEAGGLAQYF.

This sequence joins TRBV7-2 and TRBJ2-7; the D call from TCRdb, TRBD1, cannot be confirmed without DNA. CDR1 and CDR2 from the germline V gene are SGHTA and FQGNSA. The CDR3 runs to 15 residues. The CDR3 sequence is CASSPPGTVGSEQYF.

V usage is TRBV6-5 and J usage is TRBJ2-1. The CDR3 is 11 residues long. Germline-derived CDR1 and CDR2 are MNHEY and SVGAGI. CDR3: CASSFSDEQFF.

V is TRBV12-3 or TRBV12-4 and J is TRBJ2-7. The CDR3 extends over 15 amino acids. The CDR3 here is CASSLIGSSSYEQYF.

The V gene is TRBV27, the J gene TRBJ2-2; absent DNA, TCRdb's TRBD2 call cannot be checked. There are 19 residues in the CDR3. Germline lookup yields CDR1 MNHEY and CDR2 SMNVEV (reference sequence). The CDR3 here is CASSSLYGSGGARTGELFF.

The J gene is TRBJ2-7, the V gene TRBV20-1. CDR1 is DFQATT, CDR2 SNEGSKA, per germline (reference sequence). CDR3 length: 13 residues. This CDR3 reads CSARDLLGYEQYF.

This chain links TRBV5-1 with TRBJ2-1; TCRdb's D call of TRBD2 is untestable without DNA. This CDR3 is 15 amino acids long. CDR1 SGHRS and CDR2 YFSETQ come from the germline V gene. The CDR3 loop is CASSLVGLADNEQFF.

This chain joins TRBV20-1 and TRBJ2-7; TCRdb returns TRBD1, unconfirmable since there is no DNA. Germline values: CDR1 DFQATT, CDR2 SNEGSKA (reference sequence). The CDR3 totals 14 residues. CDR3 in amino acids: CSATGTGRYYEQYF.

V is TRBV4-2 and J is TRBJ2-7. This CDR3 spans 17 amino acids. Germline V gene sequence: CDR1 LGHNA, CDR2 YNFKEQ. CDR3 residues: CASSQEGNGGRAYEQYF.

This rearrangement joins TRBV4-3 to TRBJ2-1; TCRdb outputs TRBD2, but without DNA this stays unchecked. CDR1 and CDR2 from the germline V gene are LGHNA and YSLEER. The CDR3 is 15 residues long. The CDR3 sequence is CASSQEAGGYNEQFF.

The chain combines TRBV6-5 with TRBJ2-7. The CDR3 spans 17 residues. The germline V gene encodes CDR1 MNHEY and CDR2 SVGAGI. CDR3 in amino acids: CASSYSSALADPYEQYF.

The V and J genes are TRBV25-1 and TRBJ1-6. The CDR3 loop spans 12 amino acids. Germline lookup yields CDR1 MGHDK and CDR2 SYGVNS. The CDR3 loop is CASSVGLSPLHF.

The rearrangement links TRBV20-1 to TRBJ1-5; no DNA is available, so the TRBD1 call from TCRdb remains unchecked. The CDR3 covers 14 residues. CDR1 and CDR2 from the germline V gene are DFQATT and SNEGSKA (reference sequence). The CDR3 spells CSARDGAGDQPQHF.